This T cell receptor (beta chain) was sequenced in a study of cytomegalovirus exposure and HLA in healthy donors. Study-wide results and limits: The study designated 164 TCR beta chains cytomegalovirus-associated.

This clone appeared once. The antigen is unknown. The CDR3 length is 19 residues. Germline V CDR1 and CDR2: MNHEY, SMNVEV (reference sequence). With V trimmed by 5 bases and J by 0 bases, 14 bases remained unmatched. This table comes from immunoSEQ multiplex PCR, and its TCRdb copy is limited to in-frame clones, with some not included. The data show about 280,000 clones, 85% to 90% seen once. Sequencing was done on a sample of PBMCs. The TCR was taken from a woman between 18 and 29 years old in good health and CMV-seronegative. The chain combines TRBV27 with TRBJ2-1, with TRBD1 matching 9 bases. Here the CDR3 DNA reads TGTGCCAGCAGTGCCAGGACAGGGGACTTACTGAGCTCCTACAATGAGCAGTTCTTC. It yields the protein CASSARTGDLLSSYNEQFF.